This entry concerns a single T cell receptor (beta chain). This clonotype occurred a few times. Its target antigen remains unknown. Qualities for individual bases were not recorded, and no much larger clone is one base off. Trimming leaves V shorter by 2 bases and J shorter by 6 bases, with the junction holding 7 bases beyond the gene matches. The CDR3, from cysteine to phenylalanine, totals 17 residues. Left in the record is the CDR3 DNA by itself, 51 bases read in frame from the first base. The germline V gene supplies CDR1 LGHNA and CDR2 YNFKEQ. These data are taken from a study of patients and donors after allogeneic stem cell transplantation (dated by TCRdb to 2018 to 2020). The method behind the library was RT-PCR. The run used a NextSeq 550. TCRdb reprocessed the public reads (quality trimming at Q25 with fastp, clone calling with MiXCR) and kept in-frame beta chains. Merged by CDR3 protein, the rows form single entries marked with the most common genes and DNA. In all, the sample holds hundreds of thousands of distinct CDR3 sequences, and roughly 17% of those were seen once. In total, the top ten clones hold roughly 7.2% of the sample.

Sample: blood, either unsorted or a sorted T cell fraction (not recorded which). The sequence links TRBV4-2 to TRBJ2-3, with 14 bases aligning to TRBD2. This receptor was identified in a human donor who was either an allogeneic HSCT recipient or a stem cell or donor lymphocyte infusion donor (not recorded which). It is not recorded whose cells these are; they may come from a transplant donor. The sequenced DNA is TGTGCCAGCAGCCAATGGCCGGGACTAGCGGGAGTGGATACGCAGTATTTT. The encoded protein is CASSQWPGLAGVDTQYF.